Listed here are 26 T cell receptor beta chains from one sample, sequenced in a study of circulating tumor DNA in untreated peripheral T-cell lymphoma. TCRdb's copy holds only in-frame clones and misses some; the assay was immunoSEQ multiplex PCR. The sample carries thousands of clones, roughly 70% recorded once. Input material: tumor tissue. All receptors derive from a human donor with peripheral T-cell lymphoma.

The rearrangement links TRBV30 to TRBJ1-1; no reliable D call. The CDR3 loop spans 13 amino acids. Germline values: CDR1 GTSNPN, CDR2 SVGIG (reference sequence). The V and J ends lost 0 bases and 3 bases respectively, with 8 bases between them. CDR3 coding DNA: TGTGCCTGGAGTGTACGACGGGACACTGAAGCTTTCTTT. Translated, it gives CAWSVRRDTEAFF.

The chain couples TRBV11-3 to TRBJ2-5, with D unclear. Trimming pared 2 bases from V and 5 bases from J, leaving 18 bases between. Germline V lookup: CDR1 SGHNT, CDR2 YENEEA. The CDR3 is made up of 16 amino acids. The chain's CDR3 is CASSLRLSRTVETQYF. CDR3 coding DNA: TGTGCCAGCAGCTTACGCTTGAGTAGAACGGTGGAGACCCAGTACTTC.

This clone was found once. This sequence joins TRBV6-8 and TRBJ2-3; D is perhaps TRBD2 (7 bases). Germline assignment: CDR1 MNHGY and CDR2 SAAAGT. This CDR3 is 17 amino acids long. Trimming took off 6 bases at V and 1 base at J, with 20 bases between the two ends. Written as DNA, the CDR3 is TGTGCCAGCAGCAACCTTAGGGGGGGGCGGGGCACAGATACGCAGTATTTT. As protein: CASSNLRGGRGTDTQYF.

This clone has only one observation. The rearrangement uses TRBV7-5 and TRBJ2-7; TRBD2, the table's D call, was not compared with the DNA. TRBV7-5 is a listed pseudogene. The CDR3 has 15 amino acids. The CDR3 region is CASSPSGGLTYEQYF. The CDR3 DNA follows: TGTGCCAGCAGCCCAAGCGGGGGTCTTACCTACGAGCAGTACTTC.

The chain carries TRBV12-5 and TRBJ2-1, with D perhaps TRBD2 (5 bases). Germline V gene lookup returns CDR1 LGHNT and CDR2 FRNRAP. The CDR3 length is 14 residues. V was trimmed by 9 bases and J by 0 bases, leaving 12 bases between them. Written as DNA, the CDR3 is TGTGCTAGGATGCGGGCCCCCTCCTACAATGAGCAGTTCTTC. Translated: CARMRAPSYNEQFF.

This chain uses TRBV28 with TRBJ2-3; D not resolved. V was shortened by 5 bases and J by 2 bases, with 11 bases between the two germline ends. Per the germline V gene, CDR1 is MDHEN and CDR2 is SYDVKM. CDR3 length: 14 amino acids. The CDR3 is CASSGVSVTDTQYF. In DNA form, the CDR3 reads TGTGCCAGCAGTGGAGTATCGGTCACAGATACGCAGTATTTT.

The chain couples TRBV18 to TRBJ1-5; 10 bases are a match to TRBD1. Germline CDR1 KGHSH, CDR2 LQKENI. J was trimmed by 4 bases and V by 1 base; bases with no gene match: 4. This CDR3 is 16 amino acids long. The CDR3 nucleotides read TGTGCCAGCTCACCACTCCGGACAGGGGGAAATCAGCCCCAGCATTTT. Protein: CASSPLRTGGNQPQHF.

The chain links TRBV19 to TRBJ1-2; D call uncertain. Germline V gives CDR1 LNHDA, CDR2 SQIVND (reference sequence). The V end lost 4 bases, the J end lost 4 bases, and 7 bases lay between the germline ends. The CDR3 spans 12 residues. CDR3 region: CASSNKGYGYTF. As DNA, the CDR3 is TGTGCCAGTAGTAATAAGGGCTATGGCTACACCTTC.

V gene TRBV11-3 combines with J gene TRBJ2-1; D might be TRBD1 (5 bases). The CDR3 sequence is 14 residues long. The germline gives CDR1 SGHNT, CDR2 YENEEA. V was trimmed by 5 bases and J by 3 bases, leaving 11 bases between them. This CDR3 reads CASSVDRLYNEQFF. For the CDR3, the DNA is TGTGCCAGCAGCGTCGACAGACTCTACAATGAGCAGTTCTTC.

This chain joins TRBV19 and TRBJ2-7; D is unresolved. Looked up from germline, CDR1 is LNHDA and CDR2 is SQIVND (reference sequence). Trimming took off 6 bases at V and 5 bases at J, with 8 bases between the two ends. The CDR3 spans 11 residues. The CDR3 DNA reads TGTGCCAGTAGGGGTGGGGACGAGCAGTACTTC. Encoded protein: CASRGGDEQYF.

This clone was seen more than once but under ten times. The CDR3 DNA follows: TGTGCCAGCTCACCACCGACAGGGGACAATGAGCAGTTCTTC. This codes for CASSPPTGDNEQFF. This chain uses TRBV18 with TRBJ2-1; 8 bases agree with TRBD1. This CDR3 has 14 amino acids. CDR1 KGHSH and CDR2 LQKENI come from the germline V gene. The trim removed 0 bases at V and 5 bases at J, leaving 0 bases unmatched.

The chain links TRBV9 to TRBJ1-5; 11 bases align to TRBD1. The length of the CDR3 is 14 residues. In germline, CDR1 is SGDLS, CDR2 YYNGEE. The trim removed 5 bases at V and 6 bases at J, leaving 4 bases unmatched. The CDR3 DNA reads as TGTGCCAGCAGTGCTGGGACAGGGGGTCAGCCCCAGCATTTT. Its translation is CASSAGTGGQPQHF.

The V gene is TRBV12-5, the J gene TRBJ2-7; 11 bases align to TRBD1. Looked up from germline, CDR1 is LGHNT and CDR2 is FRNRAP. This CDR3 has 17 residues. The V segment lost 0 bases and the J segment 6 bases; nucleotides outside the gene matches: 10. The CDR3: CASGLVPFRDRGTEQYF. CDR3 coding DNA: TGTGCTAGTGGTTTGGTACCCTTCCGGGACAGGGGGACCGAGCAGTACTTC.

The rearrangement joins TRBV14 to TRBJ2-7; 8 positions agree with TRBD1. From germline, CDR1 is SGHDN and CDR2 FVKESK. The CDR3 spans 15 residues. The J segment lost 2 bases and the V segment lost 4 bases, leaving 7 bases of the junction unmatched. The DNA for the CDR3 is TGTGCCAGCAGCCTACCCGGGACAGGAACCTACGAGCAGTACTTC. Residues: CASSLPGTGTYEQYF.

This clone has just a few counts. The chain carries TRBV11-3 and TRBJ2-3; 14 bases are a match to TRBD2. The V gene's germline CDR1 is SGHNT and CDR2 YENEEA. V was clipped by 5 bases and J by 5 bases; unmatched bases: 3. This CDR3 is built from 15 residues. The CDR3 here is CASSPGTSGRDTQYF. The DNA for the CDR3 is TGTGCCAGCAGCCCCGGGACTAGCGGGAGAGATACGCAGTATTTT. Variable domain in full (rest from reference TRBV11-3 and TRBJ2-3): EAGVVQSPRYKIIEKKQPVAFWCNPISGHNTLYWYLQNLGQGPELLIRYENEEAVDDSQLPKDRFSAERLKGVDSTLKIQPAELGDSAVYLCASSPGTSGRDTQYFGPGTRLTVL.

The chain carries TRBV11-3 and TRBJ2-1; no definite D call. Trimming shortened V by 1 base and J by 7 bases, and 11 bases separated the two germline ends. The CDR3 has 14 residues. Looked up from germline, CDR1 is SGHNT and CDR2 is YENEEA. The CDR3 DNA reads as TGTGCCAGCAGCTTAGTCGGTTTCGGGAATGAGCAGTTCTTC. Translating it yields CASSLVGFGNEQFF.

The V and J genes are TRBV19 and TRBJ1-5; tentatively, D is TRBD1 (5 bases). V lost 3 bases and J lost 2, with 8 bases in between. This CDR3 spans 14 amino acids. CDR1 is LNHDA, CDR2 SQIVND, per germline (reference sequence). The CDR3 spells CASSIRDGNQPQHF. The CDR3 bases are TGTGCCAGTAGTATCCGGGACGGCAATCAGCCCCAGCATTTT.

The V gene is TRBV2, the J gene TRBJ2-5; D unresolved. Germline CDR1 and CDR2: SNHLY and FYNNEI. Trimming pared 4 bases from V and 4 bases from J, leaving 7 bases between. CDR3 length: 12 residues. CDR3 nucleotide sequence: TGTGCCAGCAGTGGGCTTGGAGAGACCCAGTACTTC. It codes for CASSGLGETQYF.

The J gene is TRBJ2-5, the V gene TRBV7-6; 8 bases agree with TRBD1. CDR1 SGHVS and CDR2 FNYEAQ come from the germline V gene. The V gene end was trimmed by 4 bases and the J gene end by 0 bases; junction bases not matched to a gene: 1. The CDR3 is made up of 14 amino acids. The CDR3 nucleotides are TGTGCCAGCAGCTGGACAGGGAACCAAGAGACCCAGTACTTC. Its translation is CASSWTGNQETQYF.

The rearrangement joins TRBV19 to TRBJ2-3; 10 bases agree with TRBD1. Looked up from germline, CDR1 is LNHDA and CDR2 is SQIVND (reference sequence). The trim removed 7 bases at V and 5 bases at J, leaving 6 bases unmatched. This CDR3 spans 14 amino acids. Written as DNA, the CDR3 is TGTGCCAGTAAAAGACAGGGGGCAGAAGATACGCAGTATTTT. It codes for CASKRQGAEDTQYF.

This clone occurred a few times. The V gene is TRBV19, the J gene TRBJ1-4; TRBD1 aligns across 7 bases. This CDR3 spans 14 amino acids. Trimming took 6 bases from V and 4 from J; bases not matched to a gene: 5. Germline lookup yields CDR1 LNHDA and CDR2 SQIVND (reference sequence). The CDR3 loop reads CASRLTGLNEKLFF. DNA for the CDR3: TGTGCCAGTAGGCTGACAGGGCTTAATGAAAAACTGTTTTTT.

Turning to this clone: The junction and the germline gene differ at one end; a read error may be behind it. The rearrangement links TRBV19 to TRBJ2-1; TRBD2 matches 11 bases. This CDR3 spans 13 amino acids. Germline V gene lookup returns CDR1 LNHDA and CDR2 SQIVND (reference sequence). This chain's CDR3 is CASSGRGYNEQFF. The CDR3 bases are TGTGCGAGTAGCGGGAGGGGGTACAATGAGCAGTTCTTC.

CDR3 loop: CASRKNEGDYGYTF. The CDR3 DNA is TGTGCCAGCAGGAAAAATGAGGGGGACTATGGCTACACCTTC. The rearrangement joins TRBV6-8 to TRBJ1-2; D is possibly TRBD1 (6 bases). Trimming removed 6 bases from V and 3 bases from J, with 14 bases in between. The V gene's germline CDR1 is MNHGY and CDR2 SAAAGT. The CDR3 loop spans 14 amino acids.

This clone was counted only a few times. V gene TRBV7-7 combines with J gene TRBJ2-2; D not resolved. V was pared by 3 bases and J by 3 bases, with 11 bases between. The CDR3 length is 15 residues. Germline CDR1 reads SSHAT; CDR2 reads FNYEAQ (reference sequence). The CDR3 DNA reads as TGTGCCAGCAGCTTGAGAGAGTACGACACCGGGGAGCTGTTTTTT. Its translation is CASSLREYDTGELFF.

This clone is a singleton in its sample. This chain links TRBV1 with TRBJ2-7; whether TRBD2, the table's D call, matches the DNA was not checked. TRBV1 is a documented pseudogene. The CDR3 spans 14 residues. DNA of the CDR3: TGCGCCAGCAGCCAGAGACTAGCGATTGAAGAGCAGTACTTC. Protein product: CASSQRLAIEEQYF.

The chain combines TRBV5-1 with TRBJ2-3; D gene uncertain. Germline CDR1 reads SGHRS; CDR2 reads YFSETQ. V lost 2 bases, J lost 6 bases, and 13 bases lay in between. This CDR3 comprises 14 residues. The CDR3 loop reads CASSFSPGGDTQYF. For the CDR3, the DNA is TGCGCCAGCAGCTTTTCTCCCGGCGGCGATACGCAGTATTTT.